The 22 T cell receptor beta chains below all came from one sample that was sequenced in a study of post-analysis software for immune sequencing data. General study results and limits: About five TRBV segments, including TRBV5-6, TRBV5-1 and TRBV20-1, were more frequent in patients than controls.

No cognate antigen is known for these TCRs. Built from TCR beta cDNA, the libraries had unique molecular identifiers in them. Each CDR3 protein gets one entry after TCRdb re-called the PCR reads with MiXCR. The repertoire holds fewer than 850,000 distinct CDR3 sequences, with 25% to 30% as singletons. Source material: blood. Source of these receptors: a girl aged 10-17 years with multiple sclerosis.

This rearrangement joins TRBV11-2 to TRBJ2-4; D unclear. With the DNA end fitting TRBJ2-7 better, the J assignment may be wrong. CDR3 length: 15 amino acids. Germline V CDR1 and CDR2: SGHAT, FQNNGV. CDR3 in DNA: TGTGCCAGCAGCTTAGTCCCGACCTCCTTAGGCGAGCAGTACTTC. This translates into CASSLVPTSLGEQYF.

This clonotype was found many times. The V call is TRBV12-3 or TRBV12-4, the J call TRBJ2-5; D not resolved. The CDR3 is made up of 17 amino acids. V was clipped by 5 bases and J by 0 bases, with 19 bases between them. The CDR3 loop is CASSPLRSGIYQETQYF. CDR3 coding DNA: TGTGCCAGCAGTCCTCTGAGATCGGGCATCTACCAAGAGACCCAGTACTTC.

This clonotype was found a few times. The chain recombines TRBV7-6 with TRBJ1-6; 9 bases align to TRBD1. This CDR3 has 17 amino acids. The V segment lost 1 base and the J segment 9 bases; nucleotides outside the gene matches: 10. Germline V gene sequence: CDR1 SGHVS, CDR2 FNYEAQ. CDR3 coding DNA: TGTGCCAGCAGCTTAGGGAAGACAGGGGGTGCGGGTTCACCCCTCCACTTT. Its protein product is CASSLGKTGGAGSPLHF.

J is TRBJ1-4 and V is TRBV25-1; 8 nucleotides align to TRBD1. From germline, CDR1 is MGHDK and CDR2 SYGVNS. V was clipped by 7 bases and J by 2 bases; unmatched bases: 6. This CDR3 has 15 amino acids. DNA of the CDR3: TGTGCCAGCACCAAGGCAGGGGGCACTAATGAAAAACTGTTTTTT. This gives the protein CASTKAGGTNEKLFF. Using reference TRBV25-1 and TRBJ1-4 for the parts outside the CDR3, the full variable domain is EADIYQTPRYLVIGTGKKITLECSQTMGHDKMYWYQQDPGMELHLIHYSYGVNSTEKGDLSSESTVSRIRTEHFPLTLESARPSHTSQYLCASTKAGGTNEKLFFGSGTQLSVL.

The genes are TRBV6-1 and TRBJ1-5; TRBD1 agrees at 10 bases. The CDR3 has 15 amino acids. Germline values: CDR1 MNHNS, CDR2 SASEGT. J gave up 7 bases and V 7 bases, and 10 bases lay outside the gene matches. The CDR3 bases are TGTGCCAGCAAATTGGGACAGGGGCAAGGGCAGCCCCAGCATTTT. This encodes CASKLGQGQGQPQHF.

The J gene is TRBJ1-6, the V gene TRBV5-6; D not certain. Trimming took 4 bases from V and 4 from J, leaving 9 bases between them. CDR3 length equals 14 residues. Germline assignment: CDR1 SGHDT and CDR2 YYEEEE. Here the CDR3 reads CASSPTEYNSPLHF. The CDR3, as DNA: TGTGCCAGCAGCCCTACAGAATATAATTCACCCCTCCACTTT.

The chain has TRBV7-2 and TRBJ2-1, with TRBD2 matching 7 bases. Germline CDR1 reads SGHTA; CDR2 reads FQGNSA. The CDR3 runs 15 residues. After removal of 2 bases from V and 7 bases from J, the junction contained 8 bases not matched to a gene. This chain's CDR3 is CASSLMRLALNEQFF. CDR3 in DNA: TGTGCCAGCAGCTTAATGCGACTAGCCCTTAATGAGCAGTTCTTC.

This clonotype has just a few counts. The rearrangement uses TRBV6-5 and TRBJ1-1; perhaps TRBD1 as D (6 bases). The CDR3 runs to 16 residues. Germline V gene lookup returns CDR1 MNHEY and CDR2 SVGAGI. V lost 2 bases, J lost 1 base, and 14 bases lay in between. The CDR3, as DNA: TGTGCCAGCAGTTACCGGGGTCAGGGGCGGAACACTGAAGCTTTCTTT. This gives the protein CASSYRGQGRNTEAFF.

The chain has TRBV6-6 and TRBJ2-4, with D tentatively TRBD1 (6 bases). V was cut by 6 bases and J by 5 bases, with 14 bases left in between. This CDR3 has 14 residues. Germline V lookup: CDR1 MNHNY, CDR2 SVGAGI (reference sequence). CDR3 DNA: TGTGCCAGCAGCCGCCCGGACAGCCAAAACATTCAGTACTTC. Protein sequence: CASSRPDSQNIQYF.

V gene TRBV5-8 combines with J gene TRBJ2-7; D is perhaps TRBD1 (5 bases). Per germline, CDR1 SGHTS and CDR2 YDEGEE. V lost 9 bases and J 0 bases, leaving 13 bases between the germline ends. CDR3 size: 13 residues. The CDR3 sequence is CAIPLTVSYEQYF. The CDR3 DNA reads TGTGCCATCCCCCTGACAGTCTCCTACGAGCAGTACTTC.

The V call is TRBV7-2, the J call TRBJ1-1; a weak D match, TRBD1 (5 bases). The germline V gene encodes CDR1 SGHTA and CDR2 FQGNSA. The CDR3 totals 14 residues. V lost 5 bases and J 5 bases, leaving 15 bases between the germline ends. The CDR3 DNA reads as TGTGCCAGCAGCATCAGGGCCATAGAGACTGAAGCTTTCTTT. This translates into CASSIRAIETEAFF.

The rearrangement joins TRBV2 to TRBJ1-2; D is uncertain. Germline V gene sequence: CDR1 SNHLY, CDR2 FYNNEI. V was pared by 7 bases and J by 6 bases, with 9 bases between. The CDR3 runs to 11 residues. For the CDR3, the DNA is TGTGCCAGCATCCGGGAACATGGCTACACCTTC. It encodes CASIREHGYTF.

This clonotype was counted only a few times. As DNA, the CDR3 is TGTGCCAGCAGTTACTCGACAATACGTTCCTACAATGAGCAGTTCTTC. Its protein product is CASSYSTIRSYNEQFF. The chain recombines TRBV6-5 with TRBJ2-1; D call uncertain. The germline V and J ends were trimmed by 0 bases and 1 base, with 10 bases remaining between them. Germline CDR1 MNHEY, CDR2 SVGAGI. CDR3 size: 16 residues.

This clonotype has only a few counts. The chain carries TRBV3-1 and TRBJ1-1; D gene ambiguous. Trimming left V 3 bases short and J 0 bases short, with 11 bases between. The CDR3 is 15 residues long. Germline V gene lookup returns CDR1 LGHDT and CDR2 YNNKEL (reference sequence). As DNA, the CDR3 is TGTGCCAGCAGCCAGGGTCCTTTACTGAACACTGAAGCTTTCTTT. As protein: CASSQGPLLNTEAFF.

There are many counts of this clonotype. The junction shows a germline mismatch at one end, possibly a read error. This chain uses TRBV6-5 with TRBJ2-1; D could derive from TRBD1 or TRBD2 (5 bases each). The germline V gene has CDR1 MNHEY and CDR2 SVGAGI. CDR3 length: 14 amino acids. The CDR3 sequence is CASSDSGPYNEQFF. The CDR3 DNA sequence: TGTGCCAGCAGTGACTCGGGGCCCTACAATGAGCAGTTCTTC.

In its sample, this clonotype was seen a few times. CDR3 nucleotides: TGCGCCAGCAGCTTTGATGGCGGGGTAGCCAATGAGCAGTTCTTC. The encoded protein is CASSFDGGVANEQFF. The chain recombines TRBV5-1 with TRBJ2-1; a possible D gene is TRBD2 (6 bases). CDR3 length equals 15 residues. The germline V gene has CDR1 SGHRS and CDR2 YFSETQ. The germline V and J ends were trimmed by 2 bases and 6 bases, with 15 bases remaining between them.

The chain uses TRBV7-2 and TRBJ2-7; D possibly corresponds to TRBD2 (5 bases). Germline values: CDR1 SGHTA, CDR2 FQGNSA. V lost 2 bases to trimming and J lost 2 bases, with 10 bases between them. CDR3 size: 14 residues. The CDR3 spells CASSLLRGTYEQYF. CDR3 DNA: TGTGCCAGCAGCTTATTACGGGGTACCTACGAGCAGTACTTC. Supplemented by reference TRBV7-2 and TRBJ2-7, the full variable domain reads GAGVSQSPSNKVTEKGKDVELRCDPISGHTALYWYRQSLGQGLEFLIYFQGNSAPDKSGLPSDRFSAERTGGSVSTLTIQRTQQEDSAVYLCASSLLRGTYEQYFGPGTRLTVT.

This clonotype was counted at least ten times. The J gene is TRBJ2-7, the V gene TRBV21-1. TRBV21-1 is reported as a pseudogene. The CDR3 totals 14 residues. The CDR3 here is CASSKGGFYYEQYF. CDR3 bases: TGTGCCAGCAGCAAAGGCGGATTTTACTACGAGCAGTACTTC.

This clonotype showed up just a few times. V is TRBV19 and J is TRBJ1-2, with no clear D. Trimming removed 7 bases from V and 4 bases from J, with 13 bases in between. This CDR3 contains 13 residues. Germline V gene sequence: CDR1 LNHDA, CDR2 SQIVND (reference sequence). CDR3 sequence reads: CASTTDGIYGYTF. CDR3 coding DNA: TGTGCCAGTACCACAGACGGTATCTATGGCTACACCTTC. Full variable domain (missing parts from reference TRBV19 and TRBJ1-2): DGGITQSPKYLFRKEGQNVTLSCEQNLNHDAMYWYRQDPGQGLRLIYYSQIVNDFQKGDIAEGYSVSREKKESFPLTVTSAQKNPTAFYLCASTTDGIYGYTFGSGTRLTVV.

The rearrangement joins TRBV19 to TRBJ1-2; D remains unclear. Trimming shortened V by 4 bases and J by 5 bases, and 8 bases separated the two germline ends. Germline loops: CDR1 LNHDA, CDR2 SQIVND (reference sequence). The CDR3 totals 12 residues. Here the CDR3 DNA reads TGTGCCAGTAGTAAGGTCGGATATGGCTACACCTTC. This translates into CASSKVGYGYTF.

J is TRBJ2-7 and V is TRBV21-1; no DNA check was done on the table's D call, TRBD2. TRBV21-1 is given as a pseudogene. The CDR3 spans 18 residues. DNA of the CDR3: TGTGCCAGCAGCAAAGCTCCGACTAGCGGGAGGCATGACTACGAGCAGTACTTC. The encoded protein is CASSKAPTSGRHDYEQYF.

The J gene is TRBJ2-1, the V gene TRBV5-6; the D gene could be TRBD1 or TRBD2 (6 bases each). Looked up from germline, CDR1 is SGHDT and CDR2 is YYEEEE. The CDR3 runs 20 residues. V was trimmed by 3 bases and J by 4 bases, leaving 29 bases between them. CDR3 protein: CASSSEGDPLRRAVYNEQFF. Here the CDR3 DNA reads TGTGCCAGCAGCTCGGAGGGGGACCCACTTCGGCGGGCGGTATACAATGAGCAGTTCTTC. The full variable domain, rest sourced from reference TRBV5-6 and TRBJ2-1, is DAGVTQSPTHLIKTRGQQVTLRCSPKSGHDTVSWYQQALGQGPQFIFQYYEEEERQRGNFPDRFSGHQFPNYSSELNVNALLLGDSALYLCASSSEGDPLRRAVYNEQFFGPGTRLTVL.